This TCR beta chain is from a study of T cells in Graves' hyperthyroidism and ophthalmopathy (dated by TCRdb to between 2017 and 2020). A note on the overall study: Peripheral blood samples were taken at initial diagnosis, before any treatment was given. TCR V-J signatures able to tell the groups apart were searched for in a discovery cohort of around 95 patients, of whom under 45 had Graves' ophthalmopathy and roughly 59 had stable Graves' hyperthyroidism. Whether ophthalmopathy could be predicted prospectively was tested in an independent validation cohort made up of under 20 hyperthyroidism patients plus 17 patients who later progressed to ophthalmopathy. The approximately 100 discovery patients were divided at random into training and test sets in a 7:3 ratio. In roughly six Graves' hyperthyroidism patients, the study also compared T-cell repertoires from thyroid tissue with T-cell repertoires from blood. After blood sampling, hyperthyroidism patients were treated with methimazole at a starting dose of 30 mg daily, and ophthalmopathy patients were treated with high-dose intravenous methylprednisolone. The paper describes TCR Vbeta CDR3 sequencing of 130 to 150 peripheral blood samples, made up of roughly 45 ophthalmopathy patients, roughly 80 hyperthyroidism patients and 17 progressor patients. Beyond this particular receptor, the publication reports: In cross-validation, a model built on a 13 V-J signature told ophthalmopathy apart from stable hyperthyroidism with 87.88% sensitivity and approximately 81% specificity, and in testing the same model reached 80%/75%. Blood samples also contained most of the expanded thyroid clonotypes (frequency above 0.001), which suggests that blood repertoires may reflect thyroid immune responses. In validation, the model predicted progression to ophthalmopathy with about 71% sensitivity and approximately 74% specificity, a median of about 6.7 months before onset. No statistical method was used to fix the sample size in advance, and group allocation was not hidden from the investigators.

This clonotype was seen many times. No antigen is known for it. Qualities for individual bases were not recorded, and no much larger clone is one base off. The TCR beta CDR3 regions were amplified from the RNA transcripts. The TCR CDR3 was subjected to a first round of RT-PCR using the HTBI primer set and the Qiagen OneStep RT-PCR kit. Libraries were constructed in a second round of multiplex PCR, after which size selection and purification were carried out. Paired-end sequencing of the libraries was performed with 100 bp reads on an Illumina HiSeq2000. The authors processed their data as follows. SOAPnuke was used to process the raw data, throwing out any read that contained adapters or uncalled bases, had a mean Phred below 15, or lacked an exact constant-primer or identifier match. High-quality paired reads were merged using COPE v1.2.5, and each unique nucleotide sequence was defined as a clonotype. MiTCR v1.1 was used to align clonotypes to the IMGT TRBV, TRBD and TRBJ reference segments. The analysis included only V-J combinations with a frequency above 0.0001, which together covered around 99% of the repertoires. A TCS score was defined as the ratio of F50 (clonal expansion) to E x V (chaos), with BLOSUM62-based TCRdist applied between CDR3 peptides within each V-J. Welch's t-statistics and random forest reduced 514 V-J features to 10 to 15, which were used in a naive Bayes classifier (R e1071). TCRdb cleaned the public reads at Q25 with fastp, built clones with MiXCR and kept in-frame beta chains. Every entry covers one CDR3 protein and lists the most common genes and DNA from its rows. The V and J calls come from TCRdb's annotation, not from the publication. For this sample there are hundreds of thousands of distinct CDR3 sequences; 24% appear just once. Jointly, the top ten make up approximately 32% of the sample.

Moderately to severely active disease, a Clinical Activity Score of at least 3, a NOSPECS grade of at least 4, and a duration under 3 months were present in ophthalmopathy patients. Patients with uncontrolled infections, other autoimmune diseases, pregnancy or lactation were excluded. Clinical symptoms, serum thyroxine and TRAb, thyroid ultrasound, and orbital computed tomography formed the basis for the diagnoses. PBMCs were isolated from approximately 10 ml of fresh peripheral blood by Ficoll-Paque density gradient centrifugation. Trizol reagent was used to extract total RNA, and RNA quality was then checked on an Agilent 2100 Bioanalyzer. Measured from the cysteine to the phenylalanine, the CDR3 is 14 residues long. The DNA shown is the 42-base CDR3, in frame from base 1. V is trimmed back by 2 bases and J by 3 bases, and the junction contains 4 bases that no gene match accounts for. CDR1 is given as KGHSY and CDR2 as FQNENV, both from the germline V gene.

The clonotype was recovered from a woman aged 40-49 years with Graves' ophthalmopathy. The sequencing sample was made of blood. Recombination connected TRBV16 to TRBJ2-7; 7 central nucleotides agree with TRBD2. The nucleotide sequence is TGTGCCAGCAGCCAACTTGGCGGGAGCTACGAGCAGTACTTC. Translated, this gives CASSQLGGSYEQYF.